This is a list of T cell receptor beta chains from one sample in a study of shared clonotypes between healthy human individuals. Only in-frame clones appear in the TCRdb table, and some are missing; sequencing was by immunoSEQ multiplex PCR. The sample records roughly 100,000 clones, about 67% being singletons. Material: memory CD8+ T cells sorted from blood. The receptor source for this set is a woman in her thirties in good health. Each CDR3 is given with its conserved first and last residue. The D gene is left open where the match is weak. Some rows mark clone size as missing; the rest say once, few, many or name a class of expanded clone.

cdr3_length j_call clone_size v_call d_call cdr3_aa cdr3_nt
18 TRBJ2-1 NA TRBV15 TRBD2 CATSGGASGNPSYNEQFF TGTGCCACCAGCGGGGGGGCTAGCGGGAACCCCTCCTACAATGAGCAGTTCTTC
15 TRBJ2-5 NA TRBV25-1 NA CASSDSEWYQETQYF TGTGCCAGCAGTGACAGCGAGTGGTACCAAGAGACCCAGTACTTC
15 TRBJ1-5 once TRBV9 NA CASSPDLYSNQPQHF TGTGCCAGCAGTCCGGACTTGTATAGCAATCAGCCCCAGCATTTT
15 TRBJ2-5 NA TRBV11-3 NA CASSLGNLPGETQYF TGTGCCAGCAGCTTAGGAAACCTCCCCGGAGAGACCCAGTACTTC
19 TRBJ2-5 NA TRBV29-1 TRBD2 CSVPRSSYTTSGRTETQYF TGCAGCGTGCCCCGGAGTTCGTACACGACTAGCGGGAGGACGGAGACCCAGTACTTC
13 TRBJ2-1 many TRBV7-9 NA CASSLFGTDEQFF TGTGCCAGCAGCTTATTTGGAACTGATGAGCAGTTCTTC
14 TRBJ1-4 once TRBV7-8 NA CASSLGQVKEKLFF TGTGCCAGCAGCTTAGGACAGGTGAAAGAAAAACTGTTTTTT
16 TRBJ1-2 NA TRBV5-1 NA CASSIGWGRTSYGYTF TGCGCCAGCAGTATTGGGTGGGGCAGGACCTCCTATGGCTACACCTTC
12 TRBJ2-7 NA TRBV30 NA CAWSVGTYEQYF TGTGCCTGGAGTGTAGGGACCTACGAGCAGTACTTC
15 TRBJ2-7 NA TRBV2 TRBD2 CASRIGTSGELLAYF TGTGCCAGCCGCATTGGGACTAGCGGGGAACTGTTGGCGTACTTC
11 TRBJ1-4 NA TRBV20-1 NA CSALLGGKLFF TGCAGTGCCCTCTTGGGAGGAAAACTGTTTTTT
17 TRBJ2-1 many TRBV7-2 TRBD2 CASSWVSGLEGSNEQFF TGTGCCAGCAGCTGGGTGTCGGGACTAGAAGGCTCCAATGAGCAGTTCTTC
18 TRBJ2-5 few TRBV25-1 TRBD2 CASSEVALAGPTRETQYF TGTGCCAGCAGTGAAGTGGCACTAGCGGGACCGACTCGAGAGACCCAGTACTTC
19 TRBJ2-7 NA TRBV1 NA CTSSREAGEVHASVGEQYF TGCACCAGCAGCCGGGAAGCGGGAGAGGTACATGCCTCCGTAGGCGAGCAGTACTTC
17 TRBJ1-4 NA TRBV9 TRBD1 CASSAGTGVPSNEKLFF TGTGCCAGCAGCGCCGGGACAGGGGTTCCTTCTAATGAAAAACTGTTTTTT
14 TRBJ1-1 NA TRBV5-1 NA CASKYSRPDTEAFF TGCGCCAGCAAATACAGCCGCCCGGACACTGAAGCTTTCTTT
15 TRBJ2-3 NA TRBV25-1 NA CASTPSRSNTDTQYF TGTGCCAGCACCCCTTCGCGGAGTAACACAGATACGCAGTATTTT
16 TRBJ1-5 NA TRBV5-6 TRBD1 CASSLGAGGSNQPQHF TGTGCCAGCAGCTTGGGCGCAGGGGGTAGCAATCAGCCCCAGCATTTT
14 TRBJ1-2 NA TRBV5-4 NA CASSSRTLNYGYTF TGTGCCAGCAGCTCGCGGACCCTCAACTATGGCTACACCTTC
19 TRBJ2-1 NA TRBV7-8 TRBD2 CASSYLRLAGGPSYNEQFF TGTGCCAGCAGCTACTTAAGACTAGCGGGAGGGCCCTCCTACAATGAGCAGTTCTTC
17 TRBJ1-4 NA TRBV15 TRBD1 CATSSGTGSSTNEKLFF TGTGCCACCAGCAGTGGGACAGGGAGTTCAACTAATGAAAAACTGTTTTTT
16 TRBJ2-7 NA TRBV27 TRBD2 CASSLSIRTSSYEQYF TGTGCCAGCAGTTTATCGATCAGGACTAGCTCCTACGAGCAGTACTTC
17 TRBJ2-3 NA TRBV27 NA CASSALRGVEVADTQYF TGTGCCAGCAGTGCGCTGAGGGGTGTGGAGGTCGCAGATACGCAGTATTTT
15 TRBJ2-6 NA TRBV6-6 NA CASSSDRPGANVLTF TGTGCCAGCAGTTCAGACAGGCCCGGGGCCAACGTCCTGACTTTC
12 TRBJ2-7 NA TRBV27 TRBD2 CASGAREWEQYF TGTGCCAGCGGGGCGCGGGAGTGGGAGCAGTACTTC